The following is a T cell receptor beta chain sequence with its context. No antigen is known for it. The data are from a study of shared clonotypes between healthy human individuals. On the study more broadly: A donor's plate count was three for CD4 naive and three for CD4 memory; CD8 naive had two and CD8 memory one.

Clones were sequenced by immunoSEQ multiplex PCR, and TCRdb holds only the in-frame ones, with some missing. The sample yields approximately 940,000 clones, 60% to 85% seen once. Study conclusions and caveats: The study generally estimated greater richness for naive than memory subsets.

The V and J ends lost 6 bases and 6 bases respectively, with 12 bases between them. CDR1 SQVTM and CDR2 ANQGSEA come from the germline V gene. The CDR3 spans 11 residues. The gene calls are TRBV29-1 and TRBJ2-7; D not resolved. The clonotype was recovered from a man aged 18 to 30 in good health. Sequences were obtained from memory CD4+ T cells sorted from blood. Subset specified: CD45RA-negative fraction. The DNA of the CDR3 is TGCAGCGTGCGGATCGCGGTCGAGCAGTACTTC. As protein: CSVRIAVEQYF.